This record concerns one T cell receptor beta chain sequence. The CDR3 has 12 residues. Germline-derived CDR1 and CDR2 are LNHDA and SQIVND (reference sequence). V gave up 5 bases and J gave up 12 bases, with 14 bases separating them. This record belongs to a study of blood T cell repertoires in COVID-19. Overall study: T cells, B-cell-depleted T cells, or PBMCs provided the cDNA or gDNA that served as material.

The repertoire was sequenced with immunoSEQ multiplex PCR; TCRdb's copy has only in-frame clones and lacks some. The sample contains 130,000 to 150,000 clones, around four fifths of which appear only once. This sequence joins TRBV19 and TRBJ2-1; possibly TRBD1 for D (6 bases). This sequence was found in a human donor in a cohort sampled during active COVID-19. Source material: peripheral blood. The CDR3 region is CASSVTGYVQFF. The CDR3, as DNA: TGTGCCAGTAGTGTAACAGGGTATGTGCAGTTCTTC. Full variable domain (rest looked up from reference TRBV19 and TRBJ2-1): DGGITQSPKYLFRKEGQNVTLSCEQNLNHDAMYWYRQDPGQGLRLIYYSQIVNDFQKGDIAEGYSVSREKKESFPLTVTSAQKNPTAFYLCASSVTGYVQFFGPGTRLTVL.